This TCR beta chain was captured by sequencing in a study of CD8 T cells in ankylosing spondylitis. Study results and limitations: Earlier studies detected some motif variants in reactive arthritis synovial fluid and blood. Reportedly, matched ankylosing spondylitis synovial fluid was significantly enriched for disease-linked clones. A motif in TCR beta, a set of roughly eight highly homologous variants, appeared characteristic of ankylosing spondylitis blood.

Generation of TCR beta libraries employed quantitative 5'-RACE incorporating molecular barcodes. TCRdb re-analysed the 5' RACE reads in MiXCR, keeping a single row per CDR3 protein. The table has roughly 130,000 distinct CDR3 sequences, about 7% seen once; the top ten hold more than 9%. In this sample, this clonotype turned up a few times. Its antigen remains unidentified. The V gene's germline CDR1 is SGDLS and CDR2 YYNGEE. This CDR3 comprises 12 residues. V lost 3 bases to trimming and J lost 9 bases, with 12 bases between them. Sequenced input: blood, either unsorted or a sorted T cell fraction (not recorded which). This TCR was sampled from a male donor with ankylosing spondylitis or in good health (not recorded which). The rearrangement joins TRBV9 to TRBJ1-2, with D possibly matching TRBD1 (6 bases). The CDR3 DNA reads TGTGCCAGCAGCGGAAACAGGGAAAGCTACACCTTC. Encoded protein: CASSGNRESYTF.